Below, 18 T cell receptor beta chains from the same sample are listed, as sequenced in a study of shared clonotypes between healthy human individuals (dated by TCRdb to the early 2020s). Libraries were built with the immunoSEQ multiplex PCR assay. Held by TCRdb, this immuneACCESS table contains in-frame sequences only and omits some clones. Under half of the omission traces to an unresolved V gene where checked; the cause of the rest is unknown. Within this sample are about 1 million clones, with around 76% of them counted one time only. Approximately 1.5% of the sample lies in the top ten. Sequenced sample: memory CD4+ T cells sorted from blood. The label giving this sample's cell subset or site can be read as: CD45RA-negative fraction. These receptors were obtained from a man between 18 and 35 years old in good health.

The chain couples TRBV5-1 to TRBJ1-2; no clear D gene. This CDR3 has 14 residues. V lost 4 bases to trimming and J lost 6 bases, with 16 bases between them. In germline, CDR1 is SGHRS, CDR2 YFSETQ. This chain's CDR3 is CASSLHFITDGYTF. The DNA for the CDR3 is TGCGCCAGCAGCCTCCACTTTATTACCGATGGCTACACCTTC.

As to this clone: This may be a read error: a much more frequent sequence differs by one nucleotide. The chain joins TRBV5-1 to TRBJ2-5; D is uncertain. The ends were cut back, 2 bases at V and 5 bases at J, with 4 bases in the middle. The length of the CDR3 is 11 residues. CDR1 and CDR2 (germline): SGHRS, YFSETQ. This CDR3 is CASSFMETQYF. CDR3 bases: TGCGCCAGCAGCTTCATGGAGACCCAGTACTTC.

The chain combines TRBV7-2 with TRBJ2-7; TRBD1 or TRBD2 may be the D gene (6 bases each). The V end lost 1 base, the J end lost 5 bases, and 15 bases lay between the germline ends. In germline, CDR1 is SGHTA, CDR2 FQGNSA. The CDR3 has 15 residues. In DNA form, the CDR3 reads TGTGCCAGCAGCTTAGTGGGGGGCGCCGGCCACGAGCAGTACTTC. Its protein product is CASSLVGGAGHEQYF.

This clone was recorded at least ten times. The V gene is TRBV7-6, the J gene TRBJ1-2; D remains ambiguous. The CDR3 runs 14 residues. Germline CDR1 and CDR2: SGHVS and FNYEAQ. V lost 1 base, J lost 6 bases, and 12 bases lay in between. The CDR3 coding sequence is TGTGCCAGCAGCTTAGGGGCAGCCTGGGATGGCTACACCTTC. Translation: CASSLGAAWDGYTF.

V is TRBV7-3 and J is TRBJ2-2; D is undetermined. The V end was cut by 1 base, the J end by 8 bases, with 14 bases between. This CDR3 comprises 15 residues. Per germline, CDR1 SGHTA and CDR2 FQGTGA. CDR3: CASSLSLSPGGELFF. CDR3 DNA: TGTGCCAGCAGCTTAAGCTTAAGTCCCGGAGGGGAGCTGTTTTTT. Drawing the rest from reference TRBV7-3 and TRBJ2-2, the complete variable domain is GAGVSQTPSNKVTEKGKYVELRCDPISGHTALYWYRQSLGQGPEFLIYFQGTGAADDSGLPNDRFFAVRPEGSVSTLKIQRTERGDSAVYLCASSLSLSPGGELFFGEGSRLTVL.

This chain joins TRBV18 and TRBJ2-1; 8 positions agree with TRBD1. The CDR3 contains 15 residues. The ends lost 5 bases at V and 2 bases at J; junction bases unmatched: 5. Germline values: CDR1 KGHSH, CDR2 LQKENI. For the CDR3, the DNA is TGTGCCAGCTCAACACAACAGGGGGCCTACAATGAGCAGTTCTTC. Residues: CASSTQQGAYNEQFF.

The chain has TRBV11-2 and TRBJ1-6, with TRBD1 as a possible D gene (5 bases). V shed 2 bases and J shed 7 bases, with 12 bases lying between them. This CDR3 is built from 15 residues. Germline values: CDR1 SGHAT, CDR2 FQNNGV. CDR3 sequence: CASSLTGTRNSPLHF. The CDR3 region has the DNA TGTGCCAGCAGCTTAACAGGTACGCGAAATTCACCCCTCCACTTT.

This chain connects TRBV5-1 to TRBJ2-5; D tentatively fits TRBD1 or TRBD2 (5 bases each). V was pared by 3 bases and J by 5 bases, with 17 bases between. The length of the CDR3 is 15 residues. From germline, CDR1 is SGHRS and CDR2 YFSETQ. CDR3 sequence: CASSYGTVQRETQYF. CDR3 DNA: TGCGCCAGCAGCTACGGGACCGTCCAAAGGGAGACCCAGTACTTC. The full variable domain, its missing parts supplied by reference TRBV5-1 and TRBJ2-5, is KAGVTQTPRYLIKTRGQQVTLSCSPISGHRSVSWYQQTPGQGLQFLFEYFSETQRNKGNFPGRFSGRQFSNSRSEMNVSTLELGDSALYLCASSYGTVQRETQYFGPGTRLLVL.

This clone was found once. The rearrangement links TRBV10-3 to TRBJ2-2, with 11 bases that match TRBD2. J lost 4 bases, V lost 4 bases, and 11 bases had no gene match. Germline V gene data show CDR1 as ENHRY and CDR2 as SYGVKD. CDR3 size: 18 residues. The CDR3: CAISVTVAGGMGTGELFF. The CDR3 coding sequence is TGTGCCATCAGTGTTACCGTAGCGGGAGGGATGGGCACCGGGGAGCTGTTTTTT.

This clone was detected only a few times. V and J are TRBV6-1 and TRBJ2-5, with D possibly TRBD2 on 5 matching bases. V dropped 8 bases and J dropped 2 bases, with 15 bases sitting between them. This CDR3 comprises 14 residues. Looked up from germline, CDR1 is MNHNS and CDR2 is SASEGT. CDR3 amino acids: CASVRERGQETQYF. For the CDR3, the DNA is TGTGCCAGCGTAAGAGAACGGGGACAAGAGACCCAGTACTTC.

CDR3 nucleotides: TGTGCCAGTAGTCAAGGACAGGGGGCGTATGAGCAGTTCTTC. As protein: CASSQGQGAYEQFF. The chain recombines TRBV19 with TRBJ2-1; 11 bases fit TRBD1. Germline loops: CDR1 LNHDA, CDR2 SQIVND (reference sequence). The CDR3 contains 14 residues. Germline trimming cut 5 bases from V and 8 bases from J; bases unmatched to any gene: 5.

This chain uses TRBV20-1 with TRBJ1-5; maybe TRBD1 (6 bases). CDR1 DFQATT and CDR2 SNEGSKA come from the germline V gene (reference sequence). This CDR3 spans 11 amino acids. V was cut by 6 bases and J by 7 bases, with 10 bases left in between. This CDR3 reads CSATQGQPQHF. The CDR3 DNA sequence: TGCAGTGCCACACAGGGACAGCCCCAGCATTTT.

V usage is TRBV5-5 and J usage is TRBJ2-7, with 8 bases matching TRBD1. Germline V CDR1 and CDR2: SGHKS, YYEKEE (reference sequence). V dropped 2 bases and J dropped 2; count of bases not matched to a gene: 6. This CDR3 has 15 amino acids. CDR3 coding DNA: TGTGCCAGCAGCTTTAGGACAGGGAGCCCCTACGAGCAGTACTTC. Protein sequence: CASSFRTGSPYEQYF. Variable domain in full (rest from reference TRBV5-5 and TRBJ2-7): DAGVTQSPTHLIKTRGQQVTLRCSPISGHKSVSWYQQVLGQGPQFIFQYYEKEERGRGNFPDRFSARQFPNYSSELNVNALLLGDSALYLCASSFRTGSPYEQYFGPGTRLTVT.

The CDR3 DNA reads TGTGCCAGCAGCCCAGGCCCACTAGCTTCTACCAATGAGCAGTTCTTC. The encoded protein is CASSPGPLASTNEQFF. The V call is TRBV9, the J call TRBJ2-1, with D perhaps TRBD2 (6 bases). The CDR3 has 16 residues. V lost 4 bases and J 6 bases, leaving 20 bases between the germline ends. Germline V gives CDR1 SGDLS, CDR2 YYNGEE.

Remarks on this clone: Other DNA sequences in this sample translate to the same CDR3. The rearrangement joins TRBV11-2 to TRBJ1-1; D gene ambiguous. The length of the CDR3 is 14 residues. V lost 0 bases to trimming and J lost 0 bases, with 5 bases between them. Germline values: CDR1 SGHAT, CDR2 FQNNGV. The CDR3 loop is CASSLDRVNTEAFF. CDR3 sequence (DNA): TGTGCCAGCAGCTTAGATCGTGTGAACACTGAAGCTTTCTTT.

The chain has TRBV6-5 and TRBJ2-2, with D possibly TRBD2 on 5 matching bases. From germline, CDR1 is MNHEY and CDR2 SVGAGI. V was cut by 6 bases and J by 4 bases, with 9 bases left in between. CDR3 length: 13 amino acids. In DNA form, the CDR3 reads TGTGCCAGCAGGGCTACTAGCACCGGGGAGCTGTTTTTT. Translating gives CASRATSTGELFF.

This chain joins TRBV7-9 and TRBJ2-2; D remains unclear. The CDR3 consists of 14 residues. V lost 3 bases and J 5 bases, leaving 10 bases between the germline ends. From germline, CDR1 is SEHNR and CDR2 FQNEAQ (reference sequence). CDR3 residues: CASSFPGQTGELFF. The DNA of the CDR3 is TGTGCCAGCAGCTTCCCGGGCCAAACCGGGGAGCTGTTTTTT. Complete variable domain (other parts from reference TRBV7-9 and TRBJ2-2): DTGVSQNPRHKITKRGQNVTFRCDPISEHNRLYWYRQTLGQGPEFLTYFQNEAQLEKSRLLSDRFSAERPKGSFSTLEIQRTEQGDSAMYLCASSFPGQTGELFFGEGSRLTVL.

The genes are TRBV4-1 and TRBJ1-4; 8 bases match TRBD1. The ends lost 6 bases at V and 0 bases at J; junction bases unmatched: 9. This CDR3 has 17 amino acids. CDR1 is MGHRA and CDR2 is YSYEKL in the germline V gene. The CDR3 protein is CASSRWTGPATNEKLFF. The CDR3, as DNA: TGCGCCAGCAGTCGATGGACAGGGCCCGCAACTAATGAAAAACTGTTTTTT.